This TCR beta chain was documented in a study of CDR3 diversity in severe acne. V dropped 4 bases and J dropped 8 bases, with 23 bases sitting between them. The CDR3 runs to 17 residues. Each CDR3 protein gets one entry after TCRdb re-called the PCR reads with MiXCR. Among roughly 79,000 distinct CDR3 sequences listed, 45% to 50% were seen once. V gene TRBV12-3 or TRBV12-4 combines with J gene TRBJ1-4; maybe TRBD1 (5 bases). This sequence originates from a male donor with severe acne vulgaris. The specimen sequenced was blood. CDR3 loop: CASSSETEGLRGEKLFF. CDR3 bases: TGTGCCAGCAGTTCTGAGACAGAGGGACTGAGAGGAGAAAAACTGTTTTTT.